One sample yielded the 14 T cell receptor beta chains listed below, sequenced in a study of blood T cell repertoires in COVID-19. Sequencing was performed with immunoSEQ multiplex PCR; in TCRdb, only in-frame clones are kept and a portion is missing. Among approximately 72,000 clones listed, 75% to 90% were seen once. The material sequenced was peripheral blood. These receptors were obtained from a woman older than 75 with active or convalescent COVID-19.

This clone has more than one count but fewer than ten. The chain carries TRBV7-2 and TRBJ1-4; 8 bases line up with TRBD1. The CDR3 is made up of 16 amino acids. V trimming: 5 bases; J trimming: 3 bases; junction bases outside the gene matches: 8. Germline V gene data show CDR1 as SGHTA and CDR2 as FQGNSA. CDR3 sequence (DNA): TGTGCCAGCAGCCCAAGAGGACAGGGTGCTAATGAAAAACTGTTTTTT. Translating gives CASSPRGQGANEKLFF.

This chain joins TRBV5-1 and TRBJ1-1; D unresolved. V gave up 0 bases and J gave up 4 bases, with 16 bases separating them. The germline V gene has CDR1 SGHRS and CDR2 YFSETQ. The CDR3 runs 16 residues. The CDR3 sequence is CASSLGTRSGGTEAFF. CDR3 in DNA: TGCGCCAGCAGCTTGGGGACTCGGAGTGGCGGCACTGAAGCTTTCTTT.

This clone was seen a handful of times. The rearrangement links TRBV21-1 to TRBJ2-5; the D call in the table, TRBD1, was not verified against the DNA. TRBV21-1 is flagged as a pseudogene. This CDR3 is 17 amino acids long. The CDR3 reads CASSKGYRDRDSETQYF. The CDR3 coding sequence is TGTGCCAGCAGCAAAGGCTACCGGGACAGGGATTCAGAGACCCAGTACTTC.

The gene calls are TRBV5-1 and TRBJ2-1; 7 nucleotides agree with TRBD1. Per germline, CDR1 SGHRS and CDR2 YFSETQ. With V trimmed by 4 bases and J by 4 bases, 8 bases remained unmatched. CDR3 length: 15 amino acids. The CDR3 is CASSVSGTEYNEQFF. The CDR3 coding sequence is TGCGCCAGCAGCGTATCCGGGACAGAGTACAATGAGCAGTTCTTC. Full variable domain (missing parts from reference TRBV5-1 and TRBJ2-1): KAGVTQTPRYLIKTRGQQVTLSCSPISGHRSVSWYQQTPGQGLQFLFEYFSETQRNKGNFPGRFSGRQFSNSRSEMNVSTLELGDSALYLCASSVSGTEYNEQFFGPGTRLTVL.

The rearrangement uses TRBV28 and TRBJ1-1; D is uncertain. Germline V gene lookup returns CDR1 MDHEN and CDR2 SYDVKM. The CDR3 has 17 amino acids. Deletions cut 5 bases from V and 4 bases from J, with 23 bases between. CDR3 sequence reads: CASSPGGSRTGFTEAFF. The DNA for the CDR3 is TGTGCCAGCAGTCCCGGTGGTAGCAGGACGGGATTCACTGAAGCTTTCTTT.

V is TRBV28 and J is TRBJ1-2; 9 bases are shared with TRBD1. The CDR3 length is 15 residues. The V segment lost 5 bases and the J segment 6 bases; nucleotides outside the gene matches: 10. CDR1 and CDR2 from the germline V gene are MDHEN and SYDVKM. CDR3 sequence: CASSGAGTGLNGYTF. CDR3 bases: TGTGCCAGCAGTGGGGCCGGGACAGGGCTTAATGGCTACACCTTC.

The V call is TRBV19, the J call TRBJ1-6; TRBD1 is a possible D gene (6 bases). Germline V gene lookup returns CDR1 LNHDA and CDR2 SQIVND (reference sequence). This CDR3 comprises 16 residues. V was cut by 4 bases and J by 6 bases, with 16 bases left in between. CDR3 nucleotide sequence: TGTGCCAGTAGTACATCGGACAGTCAGGGTAATTCACCCCTCCACTTT. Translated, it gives CASSTSDSQGNSPLHF.

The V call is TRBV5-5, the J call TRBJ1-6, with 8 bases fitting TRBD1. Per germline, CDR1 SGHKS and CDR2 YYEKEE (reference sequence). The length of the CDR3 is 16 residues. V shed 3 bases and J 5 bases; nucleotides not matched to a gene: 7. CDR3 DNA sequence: TGTGCCAGCAGCTCATCCAGGGGGCCGGATAATTCACCCCTCCACTTT. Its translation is CASSSSRGPDNSPLHF.

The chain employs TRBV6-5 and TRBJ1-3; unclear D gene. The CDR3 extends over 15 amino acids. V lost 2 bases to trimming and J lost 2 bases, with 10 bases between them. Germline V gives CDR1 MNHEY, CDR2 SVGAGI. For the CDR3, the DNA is TGTGCCAGCAGTTACGGAGGAGAAACTGGAAACACCATATATTTT. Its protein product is CASSYGGETGNTIYF.

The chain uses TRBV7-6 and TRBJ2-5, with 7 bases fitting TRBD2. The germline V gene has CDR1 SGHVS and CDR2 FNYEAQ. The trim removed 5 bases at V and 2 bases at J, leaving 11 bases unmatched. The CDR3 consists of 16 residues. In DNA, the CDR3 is TGTGCCAGCAGCATCAAACTAGCGCGAGAACAAGAGACCCAGTACTTC. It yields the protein CASSIKLAREQETQYF.

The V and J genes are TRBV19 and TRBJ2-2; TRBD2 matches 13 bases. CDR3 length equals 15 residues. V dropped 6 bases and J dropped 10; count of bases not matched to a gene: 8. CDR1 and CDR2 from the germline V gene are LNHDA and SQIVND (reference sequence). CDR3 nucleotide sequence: TGTGCCAGTAGAATCACTAGCGGGGGGGCCGAGGAGCTGTTTTTT. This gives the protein CASRITSGGAEELFF. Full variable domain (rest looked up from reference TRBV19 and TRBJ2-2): DGGITQSPKYLFRKEGQNVTLSCEQNLNHDAMYWYRQDPGQGLRLIYYSQIVNDFQKGDIAEGYSVSREKKESFPLTVTSAQKNPTAFYLCASRITSGGAEELFFGEGSRLTVL.

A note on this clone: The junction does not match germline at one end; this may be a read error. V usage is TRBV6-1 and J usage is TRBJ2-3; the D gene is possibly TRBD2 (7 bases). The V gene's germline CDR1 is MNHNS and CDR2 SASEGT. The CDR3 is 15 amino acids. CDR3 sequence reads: CASTERGAHTDTQYF. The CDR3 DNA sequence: TGTGCCAGCACTGAACGGGGGGCACACACAGATACGCAGTATTTT.

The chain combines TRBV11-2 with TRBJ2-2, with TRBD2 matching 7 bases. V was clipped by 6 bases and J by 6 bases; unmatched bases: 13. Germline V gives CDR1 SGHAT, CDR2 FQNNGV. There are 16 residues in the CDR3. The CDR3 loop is CASSSAGVRGAGELFF. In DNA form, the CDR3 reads TGTGCCAGCAGTTCCGCTGGGGTACGGGGGGCCGGGGAGCTGTTTTTT.

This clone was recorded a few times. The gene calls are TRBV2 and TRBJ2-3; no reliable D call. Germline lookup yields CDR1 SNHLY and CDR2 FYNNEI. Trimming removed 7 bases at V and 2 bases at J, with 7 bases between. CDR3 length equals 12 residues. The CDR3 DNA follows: TGTGCCAGCAATTTAGCCACAGATACGCAGTATTTT. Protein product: CASNLATDTQYF.